The clone carrying this T cell receptor (beta chain) was seen once. What it binds is not known. Produced via immunoSEQ multiplex PCR; TCRdb's table is partial and in-frame only. The repertoire holds some 81,000 clones, with around 79% as singletons. The data were taken from a study of cytotoxic CD8 clonotypes in ibrutinib-treated CLL. Study-level background: Patient counts were ten to eleven relapsed/refractory, roughly 16 treatment-naive and about 18 IGHV unmutated. Whole-study results and caveats: An increase in clonality occurred at ibrutinib response, followed by a return toward baseline at progression. Public clonotypes showed up rarely, and on treatment they shrank or held steady.

CDR3 length equals 15 residues. With V trimmed by 5 bases and J by 5 bases, 9 bases remained unmatched. Germline CDR1 is SGHTA and CDR2 is FQGTGA. PBMCs that had been cryopreserved were the source of about 2 micrograms of genomic DNA for TCR beta libraries. Sample: PBMCs, taken after 12 months of ibrutinib treatment. The chain carries TRBV7-3 and TRBJ2-3, with 8 bases identical to TRBD2. This clonotype was sampled from a human donor with chronic lymphocytic leukemia. In DNA form, the CDR3 reads TGTGCCAGCAGCCGGAGAGGACTAGCCGGAGATACGCAGTATTTT. This encodes CASSRRGLAGDTQYF.